Shown below are 26 T cell receptor beta chains from a single sample sequenced in a study of blood T cells in healthy people across ages. Sample-barcoded 5' priming and a J-beta primer mix drove a second PCR of about 6 to 12 cycles. TCRdb redid the calling of the 5' RACE reads with MiXCR, one entry per CDR3 protein. The sample yields around 800,000 distinct CDR3 sequences, roughly 50% seen once. Material for sequencing was blood. The receptor set was obtained from a man older than 75 in good health.

The chain employs TRBV7-9 and TRBJ1-2; 11 bases map to TRBD1. CDR1 is SEHNR and CDR2 is FQNEAQ in the germline V gene (reference sequence). V lost 1 base to trimming and J lost 4 bases; unmatched junction nucleotides: 5. The CDR3 is made up of 16 amino acids. CDR3 DNA: TGTGCCAGCAGCTTAGTCCTCGGGACAGGGGGCTATGGCTACACCTTC. Translating it yields CASSLVLGTGGYGYTF.

This clonotype was observed a handful of times. The gene calls are TRBV7-2 and TRBJ2-6, with D possibly TRBD1 on 6 matching bases. Between the trimmed V and J ends, which lost 2 bases and 1 base, there was a span of 18 bases. The CDR3 contains 19 residues. Germline lookup yields CDR1 SGHTA and CDR2 FQGNSA. In nucleotides, the CDR3 is TGTGCCAGCAGCTTAAGTGGGGGCGCGACGGTATCTGGGGCCAACGTCCTGACTTTC. Translation: CASSLSGGATVSGANVLTF.

V is TRBV6-2 or TRBV6-3 and J is TRBJ1-6; possible D gene TRBD1, 6 bases. Germline-derived CDR1 and CDR2 are MNHEY and SVGEGT. Trimming removed 5 bases from V and 7 bases from J, with 15 bases in between. This CDR3 contains 15 residues. CDR3 sequence: CASSRQVPANSPLHF. The DNA of the CDR3 is TGTGCCAGCAGTCGACAGGTACCGGCCAATTCACCCCTCCACTTT.

This sequence joins TRBV20-1 and TRBJ2-1, with 14 bases identical to TRBD2. This CDR3 has 19 amino acids. Trimming cost V 6 bases and J 2 bases; bases outside gene matches: 15. The germline V gene has CDR1 DFQATT and CDR2 SNEGSKA (reference sequence). In DNA form, the CDR3 reads TGCAGTGCCCCGGGCTCGGCCGGACTAGCGGGAGGTCCCTACAATGAGCAGTTCTTC. Protein product: CSAPGSAGLAGGPYNEQFF.

The rearrangement links TRBV2 to TRBJ2-7; 8 bases match TRBD2. CDR1 is SNHLY and CDR2 is FYNNEI in the germline V gene. This CDR3 region has 13 residues. Germline trimming cut 2 bases from V and 5 bases from J; bases unmatched to any gene: 2. The CDR3 nucleotides read TGTGCCAGCAGTGAATATAGCGGGAACGAGCAGTACTTC. Its protein is CASSEYSGNEQYF.

V and J are TRBV20-1 and TRBJ2-7, with 9 positions matching TRBD1. CDR1 is DFQATT and CDR2 is SNEGSKA in the germline V gene (reference sequence). V was pared by 6 bases and J by 7 bases, with 16 bases of the junction left unmatched. The CDR3 consists of 15 residues. CDR3 region: CSATGQGSYLREQYF. The CDR3 nucleotides read TGCAGTGCAACCGGACAGGGGTCCTATCTGAGGGAGCAGTACTTC.

In DNA, the CDR3 is TGTGCCAGCAGCTCCCTTCGGCGGGAGGGCCAGAGCTCCTACAATGAGCAGTTCTTC. Amino acid sequence: CASSSLRREGQSSYNEQFF. J is TRBJ2-1 and V is TRBV11-2, with 9 bases identical to TRBD2. V gave up 4 bases and J gave up 0 bases; unmatched junction bases: 13. CDR1 is SGHAT and CDR2 is FQNNGV in the germline V gene. The length of the CDR3 is 19 residues.

The rearrangement joins TRBV5-1 to TRBJ1-1, with 7 positions matching TRBD1. This CDR3 has 16 amino acids. Per germline, CDR1 SGHRS and CDR2 YFSETQ. After removal of 4 bases from V and 1 base from J, the junction contained 10 bases not matched to a gene. This CDR3 is CASSNRQGGGNTEAFF. Here the CDR3 DNA reads TGCGCCAGCAGCAACCGACAGGGCGGGGGGAACACTGAAGCTTTCTTT.

J is TRBJ2-4 and V is TRBV29-1; perhaps TRBD1 as D (6 bases). Germline V gene sequence: CDR1 SQVTM, CDR2 ANQGSEA. This CDR3 contains 14 residues. V lost 2 bases and J lost 1, with 9 bases in between. The CDR3 is CSVEPQGAKNIQYF. CDR3 DNA: TGCAGCGTTGAACCGCAGGGGGCCAAAAACATTCAGTACTTC.

J is TRBJ2-6 and V is TRBV3-1; D possibly corresponds to TRBD1 (5 bases). Germline V lookup: CDR1 LGHDT, CDR2 YNNKEL (reference sequence). This CDR3 has 17 amino acids. Between the trimmed V and J ends, which lost 2 bases and 0 bases, there was a span of 11 bases. The CDR3 DNA reads as TGTGCCAGCAGCCAAAAGGGGCCTAACTCTGGGGCCAACGTCCTGACTTTC. This sequence encodes CASSQKGPNSGANVLTF.

The chain is built from TRBV4-1 and TRBJ2-3, with 9 bases matching TRBD1. CDR3 length: 15 residues. Trimming removed 2 bases from V and 14 bases from J; junction bases left unmatched: 14. CDR1 and CDR2 (germline): MGHRA, YSYEKL. The CDR3 DNA reads as TGCGCCAGCAGCCAACCCGGGACAGGGCACGGATACGCGTATTTT. This gives the protein CASSQPGTGHGYAYF.

This chain uses TRBV12-5 with TRBJ2-5; 7 nucleotides align to TRBD2. TRBJ2-7 explains the end of the DNA better; the J call may be wrong. The CDR3 has 13 amino acids. The germline CDR1 and CDR2 sequences are LGHNT and FRNRAP. CDR3 region: CASGWDGGYEQYF. The CDR3 DNA follows: TGTGCTAGTGGTTGGGACGGGGGGTACGAGCAGTACTTC.

The CDR3 sequence: CASSYLEGAGETQYF. DNA for the CDR3: TGTGCCAGCAGTTACCTTGAGGGGGCCGGGGAGACCCAGTACTTC. J is TRBJ2-5 and V is TRBV6-5; 7 bases are a match to TRBD1. The germline gives CDR1 MNHEY, CDR2 SVGAGI. The CDR3 is 15 residues long. V was pared by 2 bases and J by 5 bases, with 8 bases of the junction left unmatched.

The chain joins TRBV6-6 to TRBJ2-7; D not certain. Trimming took 0 bases from V and 1 from J, leaving 7 bases between them. The CDR3 spans 14 residues. CDR1 and CDR2 (germline): MNHNY, SVGAGI (reference sequence). The DNA for the CDR3 is TGTGCCAGCAGTTACTCTGAAGTATCCTACGAGCAGTACTTC. This translates into CASSYSEVSYEQYF.

The V call is TRBV25-1, the J call TRBJ2-7; perhaps D is TRBD1 or TRBD2 (5 bases each). CDR1 is MGHDK and CDR2 is SYGVNS in the germline V gene. V shed 6 bases and J shed 0 bases, with 15 bases lying between them. The CDR3 is 15 amino acids. This CDR3 is CASSTSRDPSYEQYF. The CDR3 DNA follows: TGTGCCAGCAGCACTTCCCGGGACCCCTCCTACGAGCAGTACTTC.

CDR3 sequence (DNA): TGTGCCAGCAGCGTAACTAGCGGGTGGGGACAAGAGACCCAGTACTTC. This sequence encodes CASSVTSGWGQETQYF. V is TRBV9 and J is TRBJ2-5; 9 bases are shared with TRBD2. The CDR3 contains 16 residues. Per germline, CDR1 SGDLS and CDR2 YYNGEE. With 1 base clipped from V and 2 bases from J, the junction kept 6 bases outside the gene matches. The variable domain in full, with the rest retrieved from reference TRBV9 and TRBJ2-5, is DSGVTQTPKHLITATGQRVTLRCSPRSGDLSVYWYQQSLDQGLQFLIQYYNGEERAKGNILERFSAQQFPDLHSELNLSSLELGDSALYFCASSVTSGWGQETQYFGPGTRLLVL.

This clonotype was seen a few times. J is TRBJ2-3 and V is TRBV20-1; 12 nucleotides agree with TRBD2. The CDR3 runs to 15 residues. J gave up 14 bases and V 1 base, and 13 bases lay outside the gene matches. Germline CDR1 and CDR2: DFQATT and SNEGSKA (reference sequence). This CDR3 reads CSARALAGGHRYAYF. CDR3 in DNA: TGCAGTGCTAGAGCTCTAGCGGGAGGGCACAGATACGCGTATTTT.

V and J are TRBV10-3 and TRBJ2-7; TRBD2 aligns across 10 bases. J lost 0 bases, V lost 6 bases, and 5 bases had no gene match. CDR3 length equals 15 residues. The germline CDR1 and CDR2 sequences are ENHRY and SYGVKD. This chain's CDR3 is CAISGLADSSYEQYF. The CDR3 DNA follows: TGTGCCATCAGCGGACTAGCGGATAGCTCCTACGAGCAGTACTTC.

The chain combines TRBV20-1 with TRBJ2-5; 10 nucleotides line up with TRBD2. The J call may be faulty, since TRBJ2-7 better matches the DNA end. The germline V gene encodes CDR1 DFQATT and CDR2 SNEGSKA (reference sequence). The CDR3 contains 15 residues. The CDR3 nucleotides are TGCAGTGCGCTTCCCGTGGCTAGCGGGAGCGACGAGCAGTACTTC. Its protein product is CSALPVASGSDEQYF.

In its sample, this clonotype was seen a few times. The chain combines TRBV29-1 with TRBJ1-1; the match to TRBD1 covers 8 bases. The CDR3 length is 14 residues. The junction had 9 bases not matched to a gene; V was cut back by 4 bases and J by 5 bases. Per the germline V gene, CDR1 is SQVTM and CDR2 is ANQGSEA. CDR3 sequence reads: CSVGQGTMGTEAFF. The CDR3 DNA is TGCAGCGTTGGACAGGGGACGATGGGGACTGAAGCTTTCTTT. Complete variable domain (other parts from reference TRBV29-1 and TRBJ1-1): SAVISQKPSRDICQRGTSLTIQCQVDSQVTMMFWYRQQPGQSLTLIATANQGSEATYESGFVIDKFPISRPNLTFSTLTVSNMSPEDSSIYLCSVGQGTMGTEAFFGQGTRLTVV.

The chain employs TRBV3-1 and TRBJ1-2, with 9 bases fitting TRBD1. Germline CDR1 reads LGHDT; CDR2 reads YNNKEL (reference sequence). J lost 5 bases, V lost 1 base, and 5 bases had no gene match. This CDR3 is built from 15 residues. CDR3 in amino acids: CASSQVQGAGYGYTF. The CDR3 DNA is TGTGCCAGCAGCCAAGTACAGGGGGCAGGGTATGGCTACACCTTC.

V and J are TRBV6-6 and TRBJ2-7, with 8 bases identical to TRBD1. This CDR3 contains 12 residues. The J segment lost 2 bases and the V segment lost 10 bases, leaving 4 bases of the junction unmatched. Germline loops: CDR1 MNHNY, CDR2 SVGAGI (reference sequence). The CDR3 spells CATTGAAYEQYF. DNA for the CDR3: TGTGCCACGACAGGGGCGGCCTACGAGCAGTACTTC.

There are a few counts of this clonotype. The CDR3 DNA is TGTGCCAGCAGTTCCGGACAGGGCGAATACAATGAGCAGTTCTTC. Its translation: CASSSGQGEYNEQFF. The rearrangement joins TRBV6-2 or TRBV6-3 to TRBJ2-1; 8 bases align to TRBD1. The CDR3 sequence is 15 residues long. J was trimmed by 4 bases and V by 4 bases; bases with no gene match: 6. Germline CDR1 reads MNHEY; CDR2 reads SVGEGT.

This clonotype was recorded a few times. This chain links TRBV7-2 with TRBJ2-3; weak D call: TRBD2 (6 bases). The CDR3 is 17 residues long. Germline-derived CDR1 and CDR2 are SGHTA and FQGNSA. The ends were cut back, 4 bases at V and 14 bases at J, with 31 bases in the middle. CDR3 DNA: TGTGCCAGCAGCTCGGTGCTCGGCGGCCGGGAGCACAGATACGCGTATTTT. Its translation: CASSSVLGGREHRYAYF.

This clonotype came up many times. This chain uses TRBV20-1 with TRBJ2-5; D is ambiguous. From germline, CDR1 is DFQATT and CDR2 SNEGSKA (reference sequence). The CDR3 loop spans 14 amino acids. The germline V and J ends were trimmed by 1 base and 6 bases, with 15 bases remaining between them. For the CDR3, the DNA is TGCAGTGCTAGAGTCGACATGACCCGGAAGACCCAGTACTTC. This codes for CSARVDMTRKTQYF.

The rearrangement links TRBV20-1 to TRBJ2-1; 7 bases map to TRBD1. V trimming: 3 bases; J trimming: 5 bases; junction bases outside the gene matches: 10. Germline CDR1 reads DFQATT; CDR2 reads SNEGSKA (reference sequence). The CDR3 consists of 15 residues. The CDR3 is CSASDPEGANNEQFF. CDR3 bases: TGCAGTGCTAGTGACCCTGAGGGGGCGAACAATGAGCAGTTCTTC.